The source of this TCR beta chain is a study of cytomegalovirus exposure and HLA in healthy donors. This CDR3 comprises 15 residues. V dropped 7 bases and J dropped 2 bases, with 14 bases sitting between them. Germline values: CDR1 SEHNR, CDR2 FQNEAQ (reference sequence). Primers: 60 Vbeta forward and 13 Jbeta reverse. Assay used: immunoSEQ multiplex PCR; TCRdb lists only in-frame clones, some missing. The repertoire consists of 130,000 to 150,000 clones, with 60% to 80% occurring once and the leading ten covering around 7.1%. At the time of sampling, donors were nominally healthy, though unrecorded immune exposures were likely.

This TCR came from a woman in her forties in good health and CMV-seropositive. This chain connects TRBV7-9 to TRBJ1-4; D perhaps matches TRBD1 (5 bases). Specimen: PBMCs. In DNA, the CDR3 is TGTGCCAGCACCCTAAGGGCAGGGACTAATGAAAAACTGTTTTTT. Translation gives CASTLRAGTNEKLFF.